This T cell receptor (beta chain) was sequenced for a study of glioma-infiltrating T cells. This clonotype occurred many times. The target antigen is unknown. Using RNA template, CDR3s of TCR alpha and beta were amplified with iRepertoire arm-PCR. For one-step reverse transcription and amplification, about 90-450 ng of tissue mRNA or PBMC total RNA was used. TCRdb redid the calling of the multiplex PCR reads with MiXCR, one entry per CDR3 protein. The table lists approximately 110,000 distinct CDR3 sequences, approximately 25% of them singletons. The study, taken as a whole, reports: Above-expected tissue-blood divergence occurred in all gliomas, most in low-grade ones. CDR3 overlap between tissue and blood was very small.

Germline assignment: CDR1 SEHNR and CDR2 FQNEAQ (reference sequence). Trimming shortened V by 5 bases and J by 4 bases, and 11 bases separated the two germline ends. This CDR3 is 13 amino acids long. This TCR was sampled from a human donor with low-grade glioma or glioblastoma, undergoing nonglioma brain surgery, or in good health (not recorded which). The chain uses TRBV7-9 and TRBJ2-5; D possibly matches TRBD1 or TRBD2 (5 bases each). Material: glioma tissue, nonneoplastic brain tissue, or PBMCs (not recorded which). The CDR3 is CASSPKGPETQYF. CDR3 DNA: TGTGCCAGCAGCCCTAAGGGACCAGAGACCCAGTACTTC. Full variable domain (remainder filled in from reference TRBV7-9 and TRBJ2-5): DTGVSQNPRHKITKRGQNVTFRCDPISEHNRLYWYRQTLGQGPEFLTYFQNEAQLEKSRLLSDRFSAERPKGSFSTLEIQRTEQGDSAMYLCASSPKGPETQYFGPGTRLLVL.